The 20 T cell receptor beta chains below were found in one sample sequenced in a study of blood T cell repertoires in COVID-19. Profiled with immunoSEQ multiplex PCR; TCRdb holds only in-frame clones, not every one. The table records about 42,000 clones, roughly 76% of them present only once. The sequencing input was peripheral blood. The source is a man aged 65 to 79 with active or convalescent COVID-19.

The rearrangement uses TRBV6-5 and TRBJ1-6, with 8 positions matching TRBD1. After removal of 6 bases from V and 10 bases from J, the junction contained 5 bases not matched to a gene. The germline gives CDR1 MNHEY, CDR2 SVGAGI. This CDR3 has 13 residues. In DNA form, the CDR3 reads TGTGCCAGCAGACAGGGGGTTGGGTCACCCCTCCACTTT. It translates to CASRQGVGSPLHF.

V is TRBV19 and J is TRBJ1-5; D gene ambiguous. Germline V gene data show CDR1 as LNHDA and CDR2 as SQIVND (reference sequence). The CDR3 loop spans 14 amino acids. V lost 7 bases to trimming and J lost 2 bases, with 12 bases between them. The DNA of the CDR3 is TGTGCCAGTAACCCAAGTAGAGGCAATCAGCCCCAGCATTTT. This gives the protein CASNPSRGNQPQHF. The full variable domain, in which reference TRBV19 and TRBJ1-5 provide the parts outside the CDR3, is DGGITQSPKYLFRKEGQNVTLSCEQNLNHDAMYWYRQDPGQGLRLIYYSQIVNDFQKGDIAEGYSVSREKKESFPLTVTSAQKNPTAFYLCASNPSRGNQPQHFGDGTRLSIL.

This chain links TRBV2 with TRBJ1-1, with 8 positions matching TRBD1. CDR1 is SNHLY, CDR2 FYNNEI, per germline. After removal of 8 bases from V and 4 bases from J, the junction contained 6 bases not matched to a gene. CDR3 length: 13 amino acids. The CDR3 here is CASQGARGTEAFF. The DNA of the CDR3 is TGTGCCAGCCAGGGGGCGCGGGGCACTGAAGCTTTCTTT.

The V call is TRBV9, the J call TRBJ2-7, with D possibly matching TRBD1 (6 bases). The CDR3 extends over 16 amino acids. Trimming stripped 4 bases from V and 9 bases from J, with 26 bases between. Germline V lookup: CDR1 SGDLS, CDR2 YYNGEE. The CDR3 DNA is TGTGCCAGCAGCCCCCACCCAGGGGCGCCCCCCGAACGGCAGTACTTC. Amino acid sequence: CASSPHPGAPPERQYF.

This clone was seen a few times. The chain has TRBV5-6 and TRBJ1-1; D remains unclear. Germline loops: CDR1 SGHDT, CDR2 YYEEEE. The V end was cut by 2 bases, the J end by 6 bases, with 11 bases between. CDR3 length equals 13 residues. CDR3 sequence reads: CASSFRRRAEAFF. For the CDR3, the DNA is TGTGCCAGCAGCTTTAGGAGGAGAGCTGAAGCTTTCTTT.

The V gene is TRBV14, the J gene TRBJ1-1; no reliable D call. From germline, CDR1 is SGHDN and CDR2 FVKESK. Trimming shortened V by 0 bases and J by 11 bases, and 10 bases separated the two germline ends. The CDR3 runs to 12 residues. In DNA, the CDR3 is TGTGCCAGCAGCCAAGAGGGGTCGGGGGCTTTCTTT. It codes for CASSQEGSGAFF.

The chain joins TRBV11-2 to TRBJ2-3; perhaps TRBD1 as D (6 bases). Germline values: CDR1 SGHAT, CDR2 FQNNGV. This CDR3 is 14 amino acids long. V lost 5 bases to trimming and J lost 1 base, with 10 bases between them. This chain's CDR3 is CASSRRGGTDTQYF. The DNA for the CDR3 is TGTGCCAGCAGCCGCAGGGGAGGCACAGATACGCAGTATTTT.

This sequence joins TRBV27 and TRBJ1-4, with 7 bases identical to TRBD1. Unmatched junction bases numbered 9, after V lost 4 bases and J lost 10 bases. The length of the CDR3 is 14 residues. Germline CDR1 and CDR2: MNHEY and SMNVEV (reference sequence). CDR3 sequence: CASSSSGGWVKLFF. The CDR3 nucleotides are TGTGCCAGCAGTTCTTCAGGGGGGTGGGTAAAACTGTTTTTT.

The CDR3 bases are TGTGCCAGCAGTGGAGGGGCGCATGGCTACACCTTC. This encodes CASSGGAHGYTF. The V and J genes are TRBV28 and TRBJ1-2, with D perhaps TRBD1 (5 bases). CDR3 length: 12 residues. Germline assignment: CDR1 MDHEN and CDR2 SYDVKM. The V end was cut by 5 bases, the J end by 6 bases, with 10 bases between.

The chain combines TRBV5-4 with TRBJ2-2; 9 nucleotides line up with TRBD1. Trimming took 1 base from V and 1 from J; bases not matched to a gene: 8. Germline V gene data show CDR1 as SGHNT and CDR2 as YYREEE (reference sequence). The CDR3 is 18 residues long. The CDR3 coding sequence is TGTGCCAGCAGCTTGTCAGCCCTGGACAGGGGGAACACCGGGGAGCTGTTTTTT. Amino acid sequence: CASSLSALDRGNTGELFF.

This clone was detected once. The chain is built from TRBV5-1 and TRBJ1-1; tentatively, D is TRBD1 (6 bases). The CDR3 runs 14 residues. Trimming pared 0 bases from V and 4 bases from J, leaving 10 bases between. Germline V lookup: CDR1 SGHRS, CDR2 YFSETQ. The CDR3 coding sequence is TGCGCCAGCAGCTTGGACAGGGCGGTCACTGAAGCTTTCTTT. It specifies CASSLDRAVTEAFF.

V and J are TRBV29-1 and TRBJ2-7; a possible D gene is TRBD2 (7 bases). Trimming stripped 7 bases from V and 3 bases from J, with 10 bases between. The CDR3 loop spans 11 amino acids. Germline lookup yields CDR1 SQVTM and CDR2 ANQGSEA. The DNA of the CDR3 is TGCAGCGGGGGGGGCCTCTACGAGCAGTACTTC. Translating it yields CSGGGLYEQYF.

The gene calls are TRBV30 and TRBJ1-1, with TRBD1 identical over 8 bases. From germline, CDR1 is GTSNPN and CDR2 SVGIG (reference sequence). This CDR3 contains 12 residues. V lost 6 bases to trimming and J lost 9 bases; unmatched junction nucleotides: 9. CDR3 sequence (DNA): TGTGCCTGCGACAGGGGATCCCTAAAAGCTTTCTTT. It translates to CACDRGSLKAFF.

Written as DNA, the CDR3 is TGTGCCAGCTCACCAAGCCCTGTCTCTGGAAACACCATATATTTT. As protein: CASSPSPVSGNTIYF. The chain combines TRBV18 with TRBJ1-3; D is undetermined. CDR1 KGHSH and CDR2 LQKENI come from the germline V gene. Trimming shortened V by 2 bases and J by 0 bases, and 8 bases separated the two germline ends. This CDR3 has 15 residues.

This clone was seen only a few times. The gene calls are TRBV5-4 and TRBJ2-5; 8 bases align to TRBD2. Per germline, CDR1 SGHNT and CDR2 YYREEE (reference sequence). Losses at the gene ends were 4 bases for V and 2 bases for J; bases not matched to a gene: 7. This CDR3 is built from 15 residues. CDR3 nucleotide sequence: TGTGCCAGCAGCCGAACGGGAGGGCAGCAAGAGACCCAGTACTTC. This codes for CASSRTGGQQETQYF.

This chain connects TRBV7-6 to TRBJ2-3, with 8 bases that match TRBD2. The CDR3 sequence is 17 residues long. Germline loops: CDR1 SGHVS, CDR2 FNYEAQ. With 1 base clipped from V and 3 bases from J, the junction kept 9 bases outside the gene matches. CDR3 bases: TGTGCCAGCAGCTTAGAGCACGGGGGCGGGGGGACAGATACGCAGTATTTT. Amino acids: CASSLEHGGGGTDTQYF.

CDR3 nucleotides: TGTGCCAGCAGCCAAGGGTCGAACAGGCGGCATGGCTACACCTTC. Translating gives CASSQGSNRRHGYTF. The chain carries TRBV14 and TRBJ1-2; D may be TRBD1 (5 bases). CDR1 is SGHDN, CDR2 FVKESK, per germline. The CDR3 spans 15 residues. V was cut by 1 base and J by 6 bases, with 15 bases left in between.

The V and J genes are TRBV7-8 and TRBJ2-2; D unresolved. Trimming shortened V by 4 bases and J by 11 bases, and 11 bases separated the two germline ends. Germline V CDR1 and CDR2: SGHVS, FQNEAQ. This CDR3 region has 12 residues. The CDR3 loop reads CASSSSVGELFF. The DNA for the CDR3 is TGTGCCAGCAGCTCGAGTGTGGGCGAGCTGTTTTTT. Supplemented by reference TRBV7-8 and TRBJ2-2, the full variable domain reads GAGVSQSPRYKVAKRGQDVALRCDPISGHVSLFWYQQALGQGPEFLTYFQNEAQLDKSGLPSDRFFAERPEGSVSTLKIQRTQQEDSAVYLCASSSSVGELFFGEGSRLTVL.

The chain carries TRBV5-6 and TRBJ1-2; a possible D gene is TRBD1 (5 bases). Trimming left V 0 bases short and J 10 bases short, with 22 bases between. Germline CDR1 SGHDT, CDR2 YYEEEE. The CDR3 consists of 16 residues. The CDR3 bases are TGTGCCAGCAGCTTGGCCACATCCGCAGGGCTGGCAGTCTACACCTTC. Translating it yields CASSLATSAGLAVYTF.

The chain's CDR3 is CASTPSPWLADSRYEQYF. In nucleotides, the CDR3 is TGTGCCTCAACCCCTTCCCCCTGGCTAGCGGACTCTCGCTACGAGCAGTACTTC. V usage is TRBV10-3 and J usage is TRBJ2-7; 7 bases map to TRBD2. Germline V gene lookup returns CDR1 ENHRY and CDR2 SYGVKD. The CDR3 consists of 18 residues. J gave up 3 bases and V 11 bases, and 25 bases lay outside the gene matches.